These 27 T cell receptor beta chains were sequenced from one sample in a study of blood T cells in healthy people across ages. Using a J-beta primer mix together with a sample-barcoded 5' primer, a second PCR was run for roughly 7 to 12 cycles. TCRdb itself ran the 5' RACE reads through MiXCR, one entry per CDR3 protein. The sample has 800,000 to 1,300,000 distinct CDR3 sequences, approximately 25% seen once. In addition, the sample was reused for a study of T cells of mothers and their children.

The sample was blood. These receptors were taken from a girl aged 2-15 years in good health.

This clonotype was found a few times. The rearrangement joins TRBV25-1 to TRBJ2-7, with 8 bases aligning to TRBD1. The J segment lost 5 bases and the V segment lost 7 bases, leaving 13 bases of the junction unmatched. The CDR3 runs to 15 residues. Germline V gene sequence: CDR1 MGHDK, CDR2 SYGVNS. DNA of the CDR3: TGTGCCAGCACGAGGGGCAGGGGGCGTATCGACGAGCAGTACTTC. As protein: CASTRGRGRIDEQYF.

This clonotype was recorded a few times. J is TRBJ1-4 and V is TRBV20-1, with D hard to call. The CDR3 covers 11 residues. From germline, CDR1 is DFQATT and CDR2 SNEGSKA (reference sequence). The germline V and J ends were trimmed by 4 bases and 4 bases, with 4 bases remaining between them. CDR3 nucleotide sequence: TGCAGTGCTACATATAATGAAAAACTGTTTTTT. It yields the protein CSATYNEKLFF.

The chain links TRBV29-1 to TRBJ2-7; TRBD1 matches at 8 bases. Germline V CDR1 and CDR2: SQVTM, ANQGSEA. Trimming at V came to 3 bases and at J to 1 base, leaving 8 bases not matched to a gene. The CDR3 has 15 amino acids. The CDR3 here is CSVEDGQGSSYEQYF. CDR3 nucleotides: TGCAGCGTTGAGGACGGACAGGGCTCTTCCTACGAGCAGTACTTC.

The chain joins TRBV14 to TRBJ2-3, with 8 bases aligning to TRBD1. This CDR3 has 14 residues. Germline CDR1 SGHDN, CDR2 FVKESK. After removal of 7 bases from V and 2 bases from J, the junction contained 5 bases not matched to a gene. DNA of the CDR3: TGTGCCAGCACCCGGACAGGGCACACAGATACGCAGTATTTT. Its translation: CASTRTGHTDTQYF.

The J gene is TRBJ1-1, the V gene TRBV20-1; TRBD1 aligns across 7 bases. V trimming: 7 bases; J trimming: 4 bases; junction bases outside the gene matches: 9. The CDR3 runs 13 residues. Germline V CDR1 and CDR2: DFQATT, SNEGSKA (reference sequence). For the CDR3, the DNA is TGCAGTGTCCGACGACAGGGCGGCACTGAAGCTTTCTTT. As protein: CSVRRQGGTEAFF.

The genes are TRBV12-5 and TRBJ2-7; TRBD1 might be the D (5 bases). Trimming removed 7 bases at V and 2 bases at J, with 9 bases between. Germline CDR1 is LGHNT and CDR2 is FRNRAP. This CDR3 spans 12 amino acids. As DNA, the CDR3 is TGTGCTAGTGTTCCAGGGACCTACGAGCAGTACGTC. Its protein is CASVPGTYEQYV.

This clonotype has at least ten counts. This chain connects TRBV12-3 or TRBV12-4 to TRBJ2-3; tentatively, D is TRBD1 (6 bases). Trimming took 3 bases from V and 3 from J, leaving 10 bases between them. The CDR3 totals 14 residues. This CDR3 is CASSLLGGTDTQYF. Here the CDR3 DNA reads TGTGCCAGCAGTTTGTTAGGGGGTACAGATACGCAGTATTTT.

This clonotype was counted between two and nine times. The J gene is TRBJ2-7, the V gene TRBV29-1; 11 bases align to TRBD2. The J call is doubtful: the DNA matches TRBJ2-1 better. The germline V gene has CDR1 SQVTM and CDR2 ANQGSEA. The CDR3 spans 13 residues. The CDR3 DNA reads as TGCAGCGTTTTGATAGCGGGAGGGGATGAGCAGTTCTTC. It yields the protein CSVLIAGGDEQFF.

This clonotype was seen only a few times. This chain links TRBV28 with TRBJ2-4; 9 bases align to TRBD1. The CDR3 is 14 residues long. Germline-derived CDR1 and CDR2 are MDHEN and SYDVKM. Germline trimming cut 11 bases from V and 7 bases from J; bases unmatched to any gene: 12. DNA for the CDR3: TGTGCCGGTAGGGGACAGGGTGCTACGAACATTCAGTACTTC. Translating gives CAGRGQGATNIQYF.

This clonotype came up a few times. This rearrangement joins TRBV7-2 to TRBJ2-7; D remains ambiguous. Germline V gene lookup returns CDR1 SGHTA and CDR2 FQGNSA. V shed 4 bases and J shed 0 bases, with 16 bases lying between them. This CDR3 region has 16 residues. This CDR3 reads CASSSGRARSSYEQYF. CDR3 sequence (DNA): TGTGCCAGCAGCTCCGGCAGAGCAAGGAGCTCCTACGAGCAGTACTTC. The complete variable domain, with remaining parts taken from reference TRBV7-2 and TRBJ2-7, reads GAGVSQSPSNKVTEKGKDVELRCDPISGHTALYWYRQSLGQGLEFLIYFQGNSAPDKSGLPSDRFSAERTGGSVSTLTIQRTQQEDSAVYLCASSSGRARSSYEQYFGPGTRLTVT.

Written as DNA, the CDR3 is TGCGCCAGCAGCCAAAGGCAGGGCGCCGGATTGGAGACCCAGTACTTC. Translated, it gives CASSQRQGAGLETQYF. The rearrangement joins TRBV4-1 to TRBJ2-5, with D possibly TRBD1 on 5 matching bases. The germline V and J ends were trimmed by 2 bases and 5 bases, with 18 bases remaining between them. Germline values: CDR1 MGHRA, CDR2 YSYEKL. This CDR3 spans 16 amino acids.

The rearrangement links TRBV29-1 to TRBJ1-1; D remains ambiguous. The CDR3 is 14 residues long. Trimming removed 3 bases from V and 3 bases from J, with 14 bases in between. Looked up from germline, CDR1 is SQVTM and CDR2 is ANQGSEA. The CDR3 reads CSVDRKGTYTEAFF. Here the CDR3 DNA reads TGCAGCGTTGACAGGAAGGGTACCTACACTGAAGCTTTCTTT.

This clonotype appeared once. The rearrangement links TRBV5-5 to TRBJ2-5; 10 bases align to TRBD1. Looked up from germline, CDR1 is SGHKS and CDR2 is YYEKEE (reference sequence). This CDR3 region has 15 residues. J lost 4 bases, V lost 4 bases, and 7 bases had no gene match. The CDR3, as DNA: TGTGCCAGCAGCGCCTCCCGGGACAGGGGAGAGACCCAGTACTTC. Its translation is CASSASRDRGETQYF.

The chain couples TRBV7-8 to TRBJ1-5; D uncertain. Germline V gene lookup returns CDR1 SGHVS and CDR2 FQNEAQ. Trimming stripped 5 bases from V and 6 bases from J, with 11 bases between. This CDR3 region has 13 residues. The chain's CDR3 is CASSAPGSQPQHF. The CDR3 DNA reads TGTGCCAGCAGCGCCCCGGGGAGTCAGCCCCAGCATTTT.

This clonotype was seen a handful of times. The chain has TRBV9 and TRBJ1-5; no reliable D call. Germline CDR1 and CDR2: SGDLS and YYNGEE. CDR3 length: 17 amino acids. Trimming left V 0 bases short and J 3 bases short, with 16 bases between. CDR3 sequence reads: CASSVVFEDGANQPQHF. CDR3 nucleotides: TGTGCCAGCAGCGTAGTTTTCGAGGACGGTGCCAATCAGCCCCAGCATTTT.

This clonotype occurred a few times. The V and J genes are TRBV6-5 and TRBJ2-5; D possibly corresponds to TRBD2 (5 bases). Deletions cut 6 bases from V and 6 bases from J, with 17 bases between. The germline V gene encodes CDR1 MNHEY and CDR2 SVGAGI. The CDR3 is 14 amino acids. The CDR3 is CASRQGLADQTQYF. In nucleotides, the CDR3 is TGTGCCAGCAGACAAGGACTGGCCGACCAGACCCAGTACTTC.

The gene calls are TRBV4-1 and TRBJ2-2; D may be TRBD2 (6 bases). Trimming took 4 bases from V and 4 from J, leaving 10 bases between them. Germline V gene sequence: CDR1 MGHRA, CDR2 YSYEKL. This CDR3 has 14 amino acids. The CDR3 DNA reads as TGCGCCAGCAGCCGAATCGGGGGCACCGGGGAGCTGTTTTTT. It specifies CASSRIGGTGELFF.

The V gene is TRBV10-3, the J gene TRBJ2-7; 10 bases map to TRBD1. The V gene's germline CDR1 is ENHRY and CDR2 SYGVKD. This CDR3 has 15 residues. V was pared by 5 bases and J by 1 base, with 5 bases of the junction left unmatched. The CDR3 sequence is CAISQGQGWSYEQYF. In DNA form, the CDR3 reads TGTGCCATCAGTCAGGGACAGGGGTGGTCCTACGAGCAGTACTTC.

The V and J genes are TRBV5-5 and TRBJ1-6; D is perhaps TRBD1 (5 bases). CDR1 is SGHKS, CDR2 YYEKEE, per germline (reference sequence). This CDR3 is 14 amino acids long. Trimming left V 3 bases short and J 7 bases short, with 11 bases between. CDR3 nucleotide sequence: TGTGCCAGCAGCTCGGCCTGGGGGAATTCACCCCTCCACTTT. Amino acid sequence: CASSSAWGNSPLHF.

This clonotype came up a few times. CDR3 region: CASSQGLTGVGGYTF. The CDR3 nucleotides read TGCGCCAGCAGCCAAGGCCTGACAGGGGTGGGGGGCTACACCTTC. V and J are TRBV4-3 and TRBJ1-2; 8 nucleotides align to TRBD1. Unmatched junction bases numbered 9, after V lost 1 base and J lost 8 bases. The CDR3 runs to 15 residues. In germline, CDR1 is LGHNA, CDR2 YSLEER.

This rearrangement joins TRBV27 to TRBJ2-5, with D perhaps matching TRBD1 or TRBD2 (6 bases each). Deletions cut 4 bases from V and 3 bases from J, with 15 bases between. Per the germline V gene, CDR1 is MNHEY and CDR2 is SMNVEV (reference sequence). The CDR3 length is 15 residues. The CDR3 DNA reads TGTGCCAGCAGTTCCAGGGGTAGGGGGGAAGAGACCCAGTACTTC. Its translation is CASSSRGRGEETQYF.

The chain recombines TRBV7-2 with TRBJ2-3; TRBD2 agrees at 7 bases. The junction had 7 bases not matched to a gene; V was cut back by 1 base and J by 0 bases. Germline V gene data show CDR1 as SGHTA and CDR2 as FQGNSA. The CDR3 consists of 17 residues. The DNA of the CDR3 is TGTGCCAGCAGCTTAGGGGTGGGAGCGGGAAGCACAGATACGCAGTATTTT. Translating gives CASSLGVGAGSTDTQYF.

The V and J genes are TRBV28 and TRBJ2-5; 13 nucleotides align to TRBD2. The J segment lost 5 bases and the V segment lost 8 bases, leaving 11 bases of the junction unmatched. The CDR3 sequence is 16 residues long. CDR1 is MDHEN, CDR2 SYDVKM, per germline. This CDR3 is CASSSLGLAGRETQYF. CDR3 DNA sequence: TGTGCCAGCTCCTCCCTGGGACTAGCGGGACGGGAGACCCAGTACTTC.

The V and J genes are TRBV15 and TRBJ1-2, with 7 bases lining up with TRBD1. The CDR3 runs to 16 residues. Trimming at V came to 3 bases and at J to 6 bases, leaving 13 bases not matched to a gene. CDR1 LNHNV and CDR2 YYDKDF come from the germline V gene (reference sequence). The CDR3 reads CATSSGMTGSVDGYTF. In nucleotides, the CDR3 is TGTGCCACCAGCAGTGGAATGACAGGGTCGGTGGATGGCTACACCTTC.

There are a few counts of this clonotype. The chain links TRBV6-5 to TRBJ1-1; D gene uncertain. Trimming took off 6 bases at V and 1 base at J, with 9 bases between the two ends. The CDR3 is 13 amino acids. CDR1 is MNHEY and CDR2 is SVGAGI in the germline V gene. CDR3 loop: CASRSEGNTEAFF. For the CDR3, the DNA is TGTGCCAGCAGGTCCGAGGGGAACACTGAAGCTTTCTTT.

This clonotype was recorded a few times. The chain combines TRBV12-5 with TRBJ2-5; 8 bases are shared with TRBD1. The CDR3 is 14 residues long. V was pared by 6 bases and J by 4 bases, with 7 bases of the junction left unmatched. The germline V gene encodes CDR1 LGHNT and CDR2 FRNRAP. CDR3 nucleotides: TGTGCTAGTGGCCCCGGACAGGGTATAGAGACCCAGTACTTC. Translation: CASGPGQGIETQYF.

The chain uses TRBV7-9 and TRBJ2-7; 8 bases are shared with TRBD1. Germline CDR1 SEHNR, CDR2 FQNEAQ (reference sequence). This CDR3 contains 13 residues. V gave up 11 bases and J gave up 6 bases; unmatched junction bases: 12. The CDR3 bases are TGTGCCTTAATGGCGGCAGGGACAGGCGAGCAGTACTTC. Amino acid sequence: CALMAAGTGEQYF.